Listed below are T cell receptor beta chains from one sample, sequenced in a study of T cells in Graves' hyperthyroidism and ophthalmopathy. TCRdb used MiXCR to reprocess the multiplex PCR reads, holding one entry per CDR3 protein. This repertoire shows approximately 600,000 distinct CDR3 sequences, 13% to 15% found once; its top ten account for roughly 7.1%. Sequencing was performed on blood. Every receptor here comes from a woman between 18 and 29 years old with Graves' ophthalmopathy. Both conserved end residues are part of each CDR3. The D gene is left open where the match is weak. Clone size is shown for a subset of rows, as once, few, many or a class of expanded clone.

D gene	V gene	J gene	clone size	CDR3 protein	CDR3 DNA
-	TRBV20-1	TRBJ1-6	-	CSAGSRALRFHPNSPLHF	TGCAGTGCTGGAAGCCGGGCACTGCGGTTCCATCCGAATTCACCCCTCCACTTT
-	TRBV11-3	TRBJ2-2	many	CASSVRSRFTGELFF	TGTGCCAGCAGTGTTAGATCTAGATTCACCGGGGAGCTGTTTTTT
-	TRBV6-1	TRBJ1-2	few	CASSEALGSGYTF	TGTGCCAGCAGTGAAGCGTTAGGGTCTGGCTACACCTTC
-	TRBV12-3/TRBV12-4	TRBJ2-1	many	CASSRGRHSSYNEQFF	TGTGCCAGCAGTAGGGGTAGGCACAGTTCTTACAATGAGCAGTTCTTC
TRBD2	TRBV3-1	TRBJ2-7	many	CASSRGGRDEQYF	TGTGCCAGCAGCCGCGGCGGGAGGGACGAGCAGTACTTC
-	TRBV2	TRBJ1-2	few	CASSGEMGYTF	TGTGCCAGCAGTGGAGAAATGGGCTACACCTTC
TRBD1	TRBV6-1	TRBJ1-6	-	CASSPTGEVPPLHF	TGTGCCAGCAGCCCAACAGGGGAGGTGCCTCCCCTCCACTTT
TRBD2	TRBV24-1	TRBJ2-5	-	CATSDSHRRTSGMETQYF	TGTGCCACCAGTGATTCTCATCGTAGGACTAGCGGGATGGAGACCCAGTACTTC
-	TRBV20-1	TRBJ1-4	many	CSARDAASTNEKLFF	TGCAGTGCTAGAGATGCGGCTTCAACTAATGAAAAACTGTTTTTT
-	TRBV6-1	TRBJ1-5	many	CASSLYGENQPQHF	TGTGCCAGCAGTTTATACGGGGAGAATCAGCCCCAGCATTTT
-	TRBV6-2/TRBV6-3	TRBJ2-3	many	CASSYSGSGGFRTFDTQYF	TGTGCCAGCAGTTACAGCGGCAGCGGAGGATTTCGCACCTTCGATACGCAGTATTTT
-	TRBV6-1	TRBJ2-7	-	CASRSSGAPTYEQYF	TGTGCCAGCAGGTCATCGGGTGCCCCTACCTACGAGCAGTACTTC
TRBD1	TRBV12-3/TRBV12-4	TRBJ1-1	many	CASSLGQQAFF	TGTGCCAGCAGCCTGGGACAGCAAGCTTTCTTT
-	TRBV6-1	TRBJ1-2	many	CALGQGYGYTF	TGTGCCCTCGGGCAGGGCTATGGCTACACCTTC
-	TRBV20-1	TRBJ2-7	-	CSALGWGGEQYF	TGCAGTGCTTTGGGTTGGGGTGGCGAGCAGTACTTC
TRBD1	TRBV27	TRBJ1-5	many	CASSFHGQGGGQPQHF	TGTGCCAGCAGTTTTCACGGACAGGGAGGAGGTCAGCCCCAGCATTTT
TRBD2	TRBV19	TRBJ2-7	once	CASSRLAPSSYEQYF	TGTGCCAGTAGTAGACTAGCGCCGAGCTCCTACGAGCAGTACTTC
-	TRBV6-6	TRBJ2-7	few	CASSYDSGEQYF	TGTGCCAGCAGTTACGATTCGGGGGAGCAGTACTTC
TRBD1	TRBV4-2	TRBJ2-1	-	CASSQDENRGRGLFF	TGTGCCAGCAGCCAAGATGAGAACAGGGGGCGAGGTCTGTTCTTC
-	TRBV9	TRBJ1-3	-	CASSVSSGARPGNTIYF	TGTGCCAGCAGCGTGTCCTCAGGGGCGCGCCCTGGAAACACCATATATTTT
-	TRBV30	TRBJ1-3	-	CAWGTNRAPGNTIYF	TGTGCCTGGGGGACGAACAGGGCCCCTGGAAACACCATATATTTT
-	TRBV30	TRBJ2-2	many	CAWSTGQTGELFF	TGTGCCTGGAGTACCGGACAGACCGGGGAGCTGTTTTTT
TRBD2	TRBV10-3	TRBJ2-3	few	CAISENSGATDTQYF	TGTGCCATCAGTGAGAATAGCGGGGCCACAGATACGCAGTATTTT
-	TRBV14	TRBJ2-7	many	CASSQDQGSEQYF	TGTGCCAGCAGCCAAGACCAGGGTTCCGAGCAGTACTTC
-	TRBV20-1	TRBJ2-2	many	CSARERRLTGELFF	TGCAGTGCTAGGGAGCGGCGCCTCACCGGGGAGCTGTTTTTT
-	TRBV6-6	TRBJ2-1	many	CASSYSGTPYNEQFF	TGTGCCAGCAGTTACTCCGGGACACCCTACAATGAGCAGTTCTTC
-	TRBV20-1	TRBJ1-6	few	CSASTGYNTPLHF	TGCAGTGCTAGTACCGGTTATAATACACCCCTCCACTTT
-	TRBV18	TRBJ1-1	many	CASSSPISREAFF	TGTGCCAGCTCTTCCCCGATATCTCGGGAAGCTTTCTTT
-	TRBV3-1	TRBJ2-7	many	CASSTSKSSYEQYF	TGTGCCAGCAGTACTAGCAAATCGTCCTACGAGCAGTACTTC
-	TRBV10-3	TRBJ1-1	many	CAISGDSYTEAFF	TGTGCCATCAGTGGAGACAGTTACACTGAAGCTTTCTTT
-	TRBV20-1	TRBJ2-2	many	CSAAGQSNTGELFF	TGCAGTGCGGCGGGGCAATCGAACACCGGGGAGCTGTTTTTT
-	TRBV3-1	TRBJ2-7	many	CASSQGTYIYEQYF	TGTGCCAGCAGCCAAGGGACTTACATCTACGAGCAGTACTTC
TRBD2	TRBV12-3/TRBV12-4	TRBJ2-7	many	CASSRAGGPAYEQYF	TGTGCCAGCAGTAGAGCGGGAGGCCCCGCCTACGAGCAGTACTTC
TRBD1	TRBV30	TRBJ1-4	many	CAWSGQAINEKLFF	TGTGCCTGGTCCGGACAGGCGATTAATGAAAAACTGTTTTTT
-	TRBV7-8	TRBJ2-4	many	CASSLEGRGPKNIQYF	TGTGCCAGCAGCTTAGAAGGAAGGGGTCCTAAAAACATTCAGTACTTC
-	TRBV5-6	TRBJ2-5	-	CASSRSAATKTQYF	TGTGCCAGCAGCCGTTCTGCGGCTACGAAGACCCAGTACTTC
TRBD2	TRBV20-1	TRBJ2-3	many	CSAPGLAADTQYF	TGCAGTGCTCCGGGACTAGCGGCAGATACGCAGTATTTT
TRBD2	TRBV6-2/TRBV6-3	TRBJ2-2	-	CASSHVGLAGGPDTGELFF	TGTGCCAGCAGCCACGTGGGACTAGCGGGAGGGCCAGACACCGGGGAGCTGTTTTTT
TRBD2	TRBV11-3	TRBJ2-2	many	CASSNRAGRGSGELFF	TGTGCCAGCAGCAACCGAGCGGGAAGGGGTTCCGGGGAGCTGTTTTTT
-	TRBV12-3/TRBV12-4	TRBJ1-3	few	CASTFSPGNTIYF	TGTGCCAGCACCTTTTCACCGGGAAACACCATATATTTT
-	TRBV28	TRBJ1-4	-	CASSPPGNRGEKLFF	TGTGCCAGCAGCCCCCCCGGCAACCGTGGTGAAAAACTGTTTTTT
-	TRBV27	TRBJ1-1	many	CASSPAGGWGTEAFF	TGTGCCAGCAGTCCGGCGGGGGGTTGGGGCACTGAAGCTTTCTTT
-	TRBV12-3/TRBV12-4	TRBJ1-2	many	CASSFAGNQNGYTF	TGTGCCAGCAGTTTTGCGGGGAATCAGAATGGCTACACCTTC
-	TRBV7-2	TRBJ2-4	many	CASSLRGGGQGRNIQYF	TGTGCCAGCAGCCTTCGAGGGGGGGGGCAGGGAAGAAACATTCAGTACTTC
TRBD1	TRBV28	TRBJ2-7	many	CASRETGGSYEQYF	TGTGCCAGCAGAGAGACAGGGGGCTCCTACGAGCAGTACTTC
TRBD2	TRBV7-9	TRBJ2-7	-	CASSLPGLAGDYEQYF	TGTGCCAGCAGCTTACCCGGACTAGCGGGAGATTACGAGCAGTACTTC
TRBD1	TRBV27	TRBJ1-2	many	CASSDSGQGARGYTF	TGTGCCAGCAGTGACTCGGGACAGGGGGCTAGGGGCTACACCTTC
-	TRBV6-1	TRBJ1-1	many	CASSNRTSNTEAFF	TGTGCCAGCAGCAATCGGACATCCAACACTGAAGCTTTCTTT
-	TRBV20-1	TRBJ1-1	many	CSARDPLNTEAFF	TGCAGTGCTAGAGATCCACTGAACACTGAAGCTTTCTTT
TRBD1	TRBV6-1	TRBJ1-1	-	CASQDRAFFEAFF	TGTGCCAGCCAGGACAGGGCGTTTTTTGAAGCTTTCTTT
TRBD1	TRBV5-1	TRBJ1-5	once	CASKDRDDQPQHF	TGCGCCAGCAAGGACAGGGACGATCAGCCCCAGCATTTT
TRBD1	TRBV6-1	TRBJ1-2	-	CASSAGTGGFYTF	TGTGCCAGCAGTGCCGGGACAGGGGGCTTCTACACCTTC
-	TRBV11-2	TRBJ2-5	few	CASSAFTETQYF	TGTGCCAGCAGCGCTTTCACAGAGACCCAGTACTTC
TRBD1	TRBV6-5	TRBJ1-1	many	CASSYGGQGTGTEAFF	TGTGCCAGCAGTTACGGCGGACAGGGGACTGGGACTGAAGCTTTCTTT
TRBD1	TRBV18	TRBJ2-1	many	CASSPPGTGADYNEQFF	TGTGCCAGCTCACCACCGGGAACAGGGGCGGACTACAATGAGCAGTTCTTC